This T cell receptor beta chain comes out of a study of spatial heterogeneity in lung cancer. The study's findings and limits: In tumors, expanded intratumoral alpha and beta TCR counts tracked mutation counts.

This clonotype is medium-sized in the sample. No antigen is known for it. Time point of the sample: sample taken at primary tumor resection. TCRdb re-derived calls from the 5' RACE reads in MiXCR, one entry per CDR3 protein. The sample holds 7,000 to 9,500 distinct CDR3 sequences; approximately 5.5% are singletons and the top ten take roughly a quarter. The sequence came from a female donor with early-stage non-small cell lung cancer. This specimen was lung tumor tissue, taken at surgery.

Written as DNA, the CDR3 is TGTGCCAGCAGTTGGACTAGCTTGGGCCTAAACTCCTACGAGCAGTACTTC. Its protein product is CASSWTSLGLNSYEQYF. V gene TRBV6-2 or TRBV6-3 combines with J gene TRBJ2-7; the match to TRBD2 covers 8 bases. CDR3 length: 17 amino acids. The junction had 11 bases not matched to a gene; V was cut back by 4 bases and J by 0 bases. In germline, CDR1 is MNHEY, CDR2 SVGEGT.